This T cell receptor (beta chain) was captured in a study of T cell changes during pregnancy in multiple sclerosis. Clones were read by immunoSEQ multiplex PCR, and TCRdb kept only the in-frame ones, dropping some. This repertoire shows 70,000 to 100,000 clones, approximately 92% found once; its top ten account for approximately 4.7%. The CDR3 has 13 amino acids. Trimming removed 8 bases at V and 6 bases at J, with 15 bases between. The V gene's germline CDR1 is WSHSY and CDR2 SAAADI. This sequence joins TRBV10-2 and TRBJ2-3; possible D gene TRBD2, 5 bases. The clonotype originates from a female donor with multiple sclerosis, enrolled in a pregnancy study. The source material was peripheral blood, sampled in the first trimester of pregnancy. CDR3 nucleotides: TGCGCCAGCGCGGGCCTTTCGGGGGATACGCAGTATTTT. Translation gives CASAGLSGDTQYF.